The present T cell receptor beta chain was sequenced within a study of T cell repertoires in cytomegalovirus infection. Study-wide context: Indicated by public TCR beta signatures were CMV infection and matching HLA type. General study points: Cumulative frequency (of public TCR beta family members) identified carriers of CMV plus the relevant HLA. Clonotype analysis showed dominance of the ex vivo response by HLA-C-restricted CMV-specific TCR beta clonotypes.

On this clonotype itself: Its antigen is as yet unknown.

TCRdb re-analysed the reads in MiXCR, keeping a single row per CDR3 protein. The table shows over 250,000 distinct CDR3 sequences, with about 26% occurring only once. Germline V gene data show CDR1 as DFQATT and CDR2 as SNEGSKA (reference sequence). The CDR3 is 13 residues long. V shed 6 bases, J shed 4 bases, and the junction held 4 bases outside the gene matches. The sample was PBMCs. The TCR was taken from a human donor in good health (CMV status not recorded). Some clones in this sample may be carry-over from other donors' samples. The V and J genes are TRBV20-1 and TRBJ1-2; TRBD1 agrees at 11 bases. The CDR3 reads CSARTGGGYGYTF. The CDR3 DNA follows: TGCAGTGCCAGGACAGGGGGCGGCTATGGCTACACCTTC.